The clone carrying this T cell receptor beta chain was seen many times. Its matching antigen is unknown. The source of the sample is a study of early T cells in non-severe SARS-CoV-2 infection. Overall study: Unsorted whole blood bulk RNA was sequenced, with unpaired chains. Regarding the study as a whole: Using VDJdb, the matching emphasized anti-spike CD8 responses while missing private and CD4 specificities.

The CDR3 has 14 residues. Germline-derived CDR1 and CDR2 are WNHNN and SYGVQD (reference sequence). V was cut by 7 bases and J by 8 bases, with 18 bases left in between. Unique molecular identifiers (one per individual cDNA molecule) were attached. TCRdb re-derived calls from the 5' RACE reads in MiXCR, one entry per CDR3 protein. Among 50,000 to 70,000 distinct CDR3 sequences, around 10% were seen once, and the ten largest hold roughly 18%. The chain links TRBV10-1 to TRBJ2-1; D call uncertain. Sequenced material: whole blood. The clonotype originates from an adult who was a healthcare worker with PCR-confirmed SARS-CoV-2 infection or an uninfected control (not recorded which). The CDR3 DNA sequence: TGCGCCAGCATTGGCGTCAAAGGATCAGATGAGCAGTTCTTC. Amino acids: CASIGVKGSDEQFF.